This TCR beta chain was obtained from a study of cytomegalovirus exposure and HLA in healthy donors. Primers: 60 Vbeta forward and 13 Jbeta reverse. Produced via immunoSEQ multiplex PCR; TCRdb's table is partial and in-frame only. The sample carries some 150,000 clones, 82% recorded once. For this clone: Its specificity is unknown.

The germline gives CDR1 MNHEY, CDR2 SMNVEV (reference sequence). V was pared by 2 bases and J by 2 bases, with 7 bases between. The length of the CDR3 is 13 residues. Study observations and caveats: Many donors shared some public TCRs, even though most TCR sequences were rare. Sequencing probably produced one cluster of sequence variants that were highly shared. Further analysis, carried out later, found HLA-associated TCR beta chains more clonally expanded than equally common other chains.

The sample comprised PBMCs. This TCR derives from a man younger than 30 in good health and CMV-seropositive. The chain has TRBV27 and TRBJ2-7, with TRBD1 as a possible D gene (5 bases). The CDR3 sequence is CASSLGHPYEQYF. CDR3 sequence (DNA): TGTGCCAGCAGTTTAGGACACCCCTACGAGCAGTACTTC.